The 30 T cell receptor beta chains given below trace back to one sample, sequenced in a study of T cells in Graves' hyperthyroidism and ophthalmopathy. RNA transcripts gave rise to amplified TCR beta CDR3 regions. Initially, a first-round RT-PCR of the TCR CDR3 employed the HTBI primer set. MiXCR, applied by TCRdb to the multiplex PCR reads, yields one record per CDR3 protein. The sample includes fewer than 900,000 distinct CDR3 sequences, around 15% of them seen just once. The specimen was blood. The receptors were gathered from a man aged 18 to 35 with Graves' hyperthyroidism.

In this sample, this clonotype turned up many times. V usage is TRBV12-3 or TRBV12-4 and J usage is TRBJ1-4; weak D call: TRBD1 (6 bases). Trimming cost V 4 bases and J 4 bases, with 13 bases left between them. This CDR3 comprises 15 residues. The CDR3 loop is CASSSIGQNNEKLFF. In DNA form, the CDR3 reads TGTGCCAGCAGTTCCATCGGACAGAATAATGAAAAACTGTTTTTT.

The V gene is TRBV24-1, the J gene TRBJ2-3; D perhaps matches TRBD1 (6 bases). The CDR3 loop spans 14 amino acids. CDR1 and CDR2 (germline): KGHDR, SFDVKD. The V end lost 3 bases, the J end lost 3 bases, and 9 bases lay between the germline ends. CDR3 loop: CATSDPQGTDTQYF. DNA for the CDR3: TGTGCCACCAGTGATCCGCAGGGGACAGATACGCAGTATTTT.

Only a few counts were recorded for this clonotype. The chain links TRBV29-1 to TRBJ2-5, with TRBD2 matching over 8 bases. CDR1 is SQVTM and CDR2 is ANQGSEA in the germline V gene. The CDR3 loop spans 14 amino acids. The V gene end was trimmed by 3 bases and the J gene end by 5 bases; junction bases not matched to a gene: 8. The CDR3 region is CSVEPGGGFETQYF. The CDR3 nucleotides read TGCAGCGTTGAGCCCGGGGGGGGGTTTGAGACCCAGTACTTC.

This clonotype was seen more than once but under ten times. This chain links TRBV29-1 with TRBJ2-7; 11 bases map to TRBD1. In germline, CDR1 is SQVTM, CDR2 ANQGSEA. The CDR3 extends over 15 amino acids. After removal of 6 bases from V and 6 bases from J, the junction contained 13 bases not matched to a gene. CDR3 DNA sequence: TGCAGCGTCGGACAGGGGGCCGGTGTCTCAGGCGAGCAGTACTTC. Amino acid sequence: CSVGQGAGVSGEQYF.

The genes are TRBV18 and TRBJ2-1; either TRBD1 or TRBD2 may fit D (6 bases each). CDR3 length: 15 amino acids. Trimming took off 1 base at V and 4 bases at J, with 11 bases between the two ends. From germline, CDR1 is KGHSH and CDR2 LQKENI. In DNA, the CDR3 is TGTGCCAGCTCACCACGCGGAGGGGGGTACAATGAGCAGTTCTTC. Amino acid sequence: CASSPRGGGYNEQFF. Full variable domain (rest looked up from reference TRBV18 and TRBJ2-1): NAGVMQNPRHLVRRRGQEARLRCSPMKGHSHVYWYRQLPEEGLKFMVYLQKENIIDESGMPKERFSAEFPKEGPSILRIQQVVRGDSAAYFCASSPRGGGYNEQFFGPGTRLTVL.

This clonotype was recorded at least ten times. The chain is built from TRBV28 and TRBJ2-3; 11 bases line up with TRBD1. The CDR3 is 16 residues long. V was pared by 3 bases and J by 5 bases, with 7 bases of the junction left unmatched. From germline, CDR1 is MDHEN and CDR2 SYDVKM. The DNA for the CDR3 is TGTGCCAGCAGTTTTGGGGGGACAGGGGGAGAAGATACGCAGTATTTT. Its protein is CASSFGGTGGEDTQYF.

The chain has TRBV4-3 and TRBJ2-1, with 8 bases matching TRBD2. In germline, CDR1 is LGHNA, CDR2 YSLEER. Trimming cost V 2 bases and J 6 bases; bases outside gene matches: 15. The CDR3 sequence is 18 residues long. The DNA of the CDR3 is TGCGCCAGCAGCCAAAGTTGGGGGGAGCGGGGGTGGGCCAATGAGCAGTTCTTC. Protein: CASSQSWGERGWANEQFF.

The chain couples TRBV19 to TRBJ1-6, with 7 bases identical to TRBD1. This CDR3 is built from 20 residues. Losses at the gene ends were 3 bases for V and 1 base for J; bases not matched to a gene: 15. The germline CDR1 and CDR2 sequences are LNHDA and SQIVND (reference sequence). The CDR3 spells CASSIRVWDSKLSYNSPLHF. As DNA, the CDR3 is TGTGCCAGTAGTATCCGGGTATGGGACAGCAAATTGTCCTATAATTCACCCCTCCACTTT.

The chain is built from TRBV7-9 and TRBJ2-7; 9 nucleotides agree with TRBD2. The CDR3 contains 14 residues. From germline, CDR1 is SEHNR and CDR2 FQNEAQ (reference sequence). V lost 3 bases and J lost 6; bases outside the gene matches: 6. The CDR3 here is CASSLVAGVPEQYF. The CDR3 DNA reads TGTGCCAGCAGCTTGGTAGCGGGAGTCCCCGAGCAGTACTTC.

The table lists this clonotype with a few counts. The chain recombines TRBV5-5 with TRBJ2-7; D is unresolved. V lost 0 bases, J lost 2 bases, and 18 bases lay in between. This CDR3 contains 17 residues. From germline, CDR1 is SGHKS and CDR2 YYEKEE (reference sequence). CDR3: CASSLVEWRMGAYEQYF. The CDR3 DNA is TGTGCCAGCAGCTTGGTGGAATGGCGAATGGGTGCCTACGAGCAGTACTTC. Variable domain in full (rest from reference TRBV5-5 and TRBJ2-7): DAGVTQSPTHLIKTRGQQVTLRCSPISGHKSVSWYQQVLGQGPQFIFQYYEKEERGRGNFPDRFSARQFPNYSSELNVNALLLGDSALYLCASSLVEWRMGAYEQYFGPGTRLTVT.

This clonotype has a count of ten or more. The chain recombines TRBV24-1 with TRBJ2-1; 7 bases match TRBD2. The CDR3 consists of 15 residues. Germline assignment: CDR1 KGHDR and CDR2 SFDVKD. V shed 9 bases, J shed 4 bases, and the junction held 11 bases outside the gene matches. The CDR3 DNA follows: TGTGCCACCCAGATCTTATTTAGCGGGTACAATGAGCAGTTCTTC. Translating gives CATQILFSGYNEQFF.

CDR3 sequence (DNA): TGTGCCAGCGCACGACTAGCGGGCTACAATGAGCAGTTCTTC. Protein sequence: CASARLAGYNEQFF. The chain employs TRBV6-1 and TRBJ2-1, with 10 positions matching TRBD2. The length of the CDR3 is 14 residues. Germline CDR1 MNHNS, CDR2 SASEGT. Trimming removed 8 bases from V and 3 bases from J; junction bases left unmatched: 4.

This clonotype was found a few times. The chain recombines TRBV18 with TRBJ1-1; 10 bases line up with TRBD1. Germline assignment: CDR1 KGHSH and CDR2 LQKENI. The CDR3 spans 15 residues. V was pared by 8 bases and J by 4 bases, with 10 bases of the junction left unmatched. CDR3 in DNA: TGTGCCAGCGCCTGGTGGACAGGGGGAGGCACTGAAGCTTTCTTT. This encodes CASAWWTGGGTEAFF.

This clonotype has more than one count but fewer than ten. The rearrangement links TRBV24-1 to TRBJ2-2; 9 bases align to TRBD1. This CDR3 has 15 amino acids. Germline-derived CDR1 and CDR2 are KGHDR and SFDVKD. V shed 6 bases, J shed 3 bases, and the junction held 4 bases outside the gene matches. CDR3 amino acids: CATSPGTGYTGELFF. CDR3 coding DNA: TGTGCCACCAGTCCCGGGACAGGGTACACCGGGGAGCTGTTTTTT.

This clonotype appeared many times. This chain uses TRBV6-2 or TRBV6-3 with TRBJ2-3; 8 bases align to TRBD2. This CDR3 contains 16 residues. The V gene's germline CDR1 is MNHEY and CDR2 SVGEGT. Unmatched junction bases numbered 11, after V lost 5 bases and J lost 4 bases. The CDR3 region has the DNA TGTGCCAGCAGTGAGACTAGCGTTCCGACGGCAGATACGCAGTATTTT. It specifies CASSETSVPTADTQYF.

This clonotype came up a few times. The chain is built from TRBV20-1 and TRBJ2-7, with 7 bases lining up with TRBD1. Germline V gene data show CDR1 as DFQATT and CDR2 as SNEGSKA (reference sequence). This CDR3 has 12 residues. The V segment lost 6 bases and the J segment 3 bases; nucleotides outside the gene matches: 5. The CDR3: CSANRGNYEQYF. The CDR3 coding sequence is TGCAGTGCGAACAGGGGCAACTACGAGCAGTACTTC.

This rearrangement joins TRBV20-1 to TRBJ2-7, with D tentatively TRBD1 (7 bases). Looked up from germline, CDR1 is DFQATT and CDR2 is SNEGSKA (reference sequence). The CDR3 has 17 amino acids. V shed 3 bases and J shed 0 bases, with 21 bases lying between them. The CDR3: CSARAGRGGKDSYEQYF. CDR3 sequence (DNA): TGCAGTGCTAGGGCGGGGCGAGGGGGCAAGGACTCCTACGAGCAGTACTTC.

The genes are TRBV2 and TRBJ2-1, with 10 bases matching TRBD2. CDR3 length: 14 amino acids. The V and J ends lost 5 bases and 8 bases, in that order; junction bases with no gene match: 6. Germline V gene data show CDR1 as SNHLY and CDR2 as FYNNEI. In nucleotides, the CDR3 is TGTGCCAGCAGTTCTAGCGGGAGTGGGGATGAGCAGTTCTTC. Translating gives CASSSSGSGDEQFF.

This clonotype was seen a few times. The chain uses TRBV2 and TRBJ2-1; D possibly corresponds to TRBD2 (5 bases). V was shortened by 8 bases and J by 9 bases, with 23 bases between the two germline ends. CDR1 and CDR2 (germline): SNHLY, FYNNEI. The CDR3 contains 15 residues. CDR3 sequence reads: CASGPGEGTGFEQFF. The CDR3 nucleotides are TGTGCCAGCGGCCCCGGTGAGGGAACGGGATTTGAGCAGTTCTTC.

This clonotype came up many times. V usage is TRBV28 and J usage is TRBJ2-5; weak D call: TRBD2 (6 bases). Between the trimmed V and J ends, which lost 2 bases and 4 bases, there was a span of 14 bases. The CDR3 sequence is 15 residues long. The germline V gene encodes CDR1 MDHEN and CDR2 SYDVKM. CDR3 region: CASSLHGGLGETQYF. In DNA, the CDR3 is TGTGCCAGCAGTTTACATGGGGGGTTGGGAGAGACCCAGTACTTC.

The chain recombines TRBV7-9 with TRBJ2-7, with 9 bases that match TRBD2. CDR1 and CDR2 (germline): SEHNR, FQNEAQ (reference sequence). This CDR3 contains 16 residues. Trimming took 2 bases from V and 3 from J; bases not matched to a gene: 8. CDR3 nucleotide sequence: TGTGCCAGCAGCTTACGGGCTAGCGGGATCGTCTACGAGCAGTACTTC. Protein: CASSLRASGIVYEQYF.

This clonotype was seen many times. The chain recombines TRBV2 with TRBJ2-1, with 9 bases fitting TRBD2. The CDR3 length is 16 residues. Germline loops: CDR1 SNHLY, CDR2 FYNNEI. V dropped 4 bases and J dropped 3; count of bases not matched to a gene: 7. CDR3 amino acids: CASSGPGREGYNEQFF. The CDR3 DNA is TGTGCCAGCAGTGGACCGGGGCGGGAGGGCTACAATGAGCAGTTCTTC.

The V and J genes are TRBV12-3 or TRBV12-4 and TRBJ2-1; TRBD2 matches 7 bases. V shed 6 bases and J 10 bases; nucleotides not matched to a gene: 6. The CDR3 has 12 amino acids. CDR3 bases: TGTGCCAGCAGGTTAAGCGGGGACGAGCAGTTCTTC. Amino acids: CASRLSGDEQFF.

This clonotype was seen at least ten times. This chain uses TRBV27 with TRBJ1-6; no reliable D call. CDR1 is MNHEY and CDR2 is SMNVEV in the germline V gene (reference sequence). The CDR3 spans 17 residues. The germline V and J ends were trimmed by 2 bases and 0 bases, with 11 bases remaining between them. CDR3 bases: TGTGCCAGCAGTTTACGGCCGACGAGCTCCTATAATTCACCCCTCCACTTT. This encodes CASSLRPTSSYNSPLHF.

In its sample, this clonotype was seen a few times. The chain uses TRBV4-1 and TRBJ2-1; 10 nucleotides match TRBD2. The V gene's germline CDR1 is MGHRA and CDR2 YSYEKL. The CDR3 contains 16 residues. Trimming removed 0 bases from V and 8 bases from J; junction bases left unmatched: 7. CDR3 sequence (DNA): TGCGCCAGCAGCCAAGAAAACAGCGGGAGGGCGGATGAGCAGTTCTTC. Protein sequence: CASSQENSGRADEQFF.

The CDR3 nucleotides read TGTGCCAGCTCTCTCATGACGCGGGATCTCTCTGGAAACACCATATATTTT. It translates to CASSLMTRDLSGNTIYF. This chain uses TRBV18 with TRBJ1-3; D ambiguous. The CDR3 contains 17 residues. In germline, CDR1 is KGHSH, CDR2 LQKENI. Trimming stripped 6 bases from V and 0 bases from J, with 18 bases between.

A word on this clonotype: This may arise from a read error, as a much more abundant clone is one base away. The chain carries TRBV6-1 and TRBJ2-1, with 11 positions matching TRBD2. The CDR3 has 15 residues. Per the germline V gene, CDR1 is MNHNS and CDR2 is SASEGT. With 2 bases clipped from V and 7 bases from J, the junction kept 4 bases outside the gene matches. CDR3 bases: TGTGCCAGCAGTGAAACGAGGACTAGCGGGAATGAGCAGTTCTTC. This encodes CASSETRTSGNEQFF.

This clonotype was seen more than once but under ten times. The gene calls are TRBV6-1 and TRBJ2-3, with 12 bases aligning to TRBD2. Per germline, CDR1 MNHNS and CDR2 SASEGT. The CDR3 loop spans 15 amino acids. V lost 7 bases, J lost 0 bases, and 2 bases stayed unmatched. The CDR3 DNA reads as TGTGCCAGCACCGGACTAGCGGGGAGCACAGATACGCAGTATTTT. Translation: CASTGLAGSTDTQYF.

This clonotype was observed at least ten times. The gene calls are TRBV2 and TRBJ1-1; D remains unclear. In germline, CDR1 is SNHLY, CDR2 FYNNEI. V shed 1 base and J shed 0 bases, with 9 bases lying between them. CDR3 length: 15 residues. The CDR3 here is CASSEENEVNTEAFF. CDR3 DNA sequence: TGTGCCAGCAGTGAAGAAAACGAGGTGAACACTGAAGCTTTCTTT.

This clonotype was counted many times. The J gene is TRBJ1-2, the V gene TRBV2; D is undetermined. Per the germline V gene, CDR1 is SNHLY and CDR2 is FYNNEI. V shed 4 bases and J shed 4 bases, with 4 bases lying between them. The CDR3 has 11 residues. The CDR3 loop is CASSVGYGYTF. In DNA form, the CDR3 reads TGTGCCAGCAGTGTGGGCTATGGCTACACCTTC.